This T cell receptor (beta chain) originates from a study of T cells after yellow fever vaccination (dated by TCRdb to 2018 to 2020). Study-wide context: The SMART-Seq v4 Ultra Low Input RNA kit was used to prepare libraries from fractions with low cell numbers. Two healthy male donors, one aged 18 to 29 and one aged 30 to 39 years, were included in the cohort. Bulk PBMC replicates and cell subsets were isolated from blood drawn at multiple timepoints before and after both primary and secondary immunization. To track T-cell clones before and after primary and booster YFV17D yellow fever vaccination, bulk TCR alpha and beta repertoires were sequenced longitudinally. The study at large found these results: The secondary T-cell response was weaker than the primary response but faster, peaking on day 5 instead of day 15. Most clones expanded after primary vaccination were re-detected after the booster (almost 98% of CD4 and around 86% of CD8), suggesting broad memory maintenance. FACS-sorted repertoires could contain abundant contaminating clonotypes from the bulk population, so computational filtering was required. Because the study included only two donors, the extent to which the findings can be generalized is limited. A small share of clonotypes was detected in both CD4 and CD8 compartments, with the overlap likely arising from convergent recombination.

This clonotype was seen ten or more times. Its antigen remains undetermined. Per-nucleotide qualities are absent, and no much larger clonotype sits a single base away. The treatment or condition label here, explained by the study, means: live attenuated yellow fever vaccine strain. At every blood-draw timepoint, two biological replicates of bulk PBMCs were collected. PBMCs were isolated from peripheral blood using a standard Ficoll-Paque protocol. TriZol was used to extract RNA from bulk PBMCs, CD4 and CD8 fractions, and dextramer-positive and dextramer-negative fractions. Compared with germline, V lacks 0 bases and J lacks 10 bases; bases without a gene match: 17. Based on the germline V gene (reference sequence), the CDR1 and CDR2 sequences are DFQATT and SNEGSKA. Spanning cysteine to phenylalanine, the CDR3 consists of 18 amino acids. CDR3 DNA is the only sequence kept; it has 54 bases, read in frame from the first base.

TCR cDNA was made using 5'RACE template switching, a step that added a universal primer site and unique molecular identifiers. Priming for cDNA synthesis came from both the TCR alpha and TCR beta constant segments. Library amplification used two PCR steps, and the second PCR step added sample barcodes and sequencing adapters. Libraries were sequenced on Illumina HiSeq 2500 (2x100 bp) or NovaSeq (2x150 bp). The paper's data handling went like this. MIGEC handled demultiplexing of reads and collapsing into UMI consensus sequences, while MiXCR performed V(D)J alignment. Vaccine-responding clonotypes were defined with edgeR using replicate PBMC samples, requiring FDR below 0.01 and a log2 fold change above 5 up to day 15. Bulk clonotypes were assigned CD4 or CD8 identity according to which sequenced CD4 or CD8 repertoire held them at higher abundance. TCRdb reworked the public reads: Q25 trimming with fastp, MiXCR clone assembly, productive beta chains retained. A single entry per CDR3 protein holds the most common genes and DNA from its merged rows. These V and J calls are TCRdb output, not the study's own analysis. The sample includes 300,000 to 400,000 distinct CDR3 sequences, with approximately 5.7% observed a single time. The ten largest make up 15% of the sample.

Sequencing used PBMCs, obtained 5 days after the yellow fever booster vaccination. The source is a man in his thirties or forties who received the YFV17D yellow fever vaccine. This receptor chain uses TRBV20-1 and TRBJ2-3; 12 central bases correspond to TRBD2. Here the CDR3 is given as CSARDSSGRAGNQFAQYF. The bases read TGCAGTGCTAGAGATTCTAGCGGGAGGGCCGGGAATCAGTTTGCGCAGTATTTT.